Shown below are 3 T cell receptor beta chains from a single sample sequenced in a study of cytomegalovirus exposure and HLA in healthy donors. PCR involved 60 Vbeta and 13 Jbeta primers. The assay was immunoSEQ multiplex PCR, and TCRdb's table has in-frame clones only and misses some. The data show around 150,000 clones, about 88% seen once. The specimen was PBMCs. The receptors were sampled from a man younger than 35 in good health and CMV-seropositive.

The chain combines TRBV6-5 with TRBJ1-2, with D possibly being TRBD1 (5 bases). Trimming shortened V by 5 bases and J by 7 bases, and 17 bases separated the two germline ends. Germline CDR1 MNHEY, CDR2 SVGAGI. The CDR3 is 14 amino acids. The CDR3: CASSEGDSYVGYTF. CDR3 bases: TGTGCCAGCAGTGAAGGAGACAGCTATGTTGGCTACACCTTC.

The V gene is TRBV7-9, the J gene TRBJ2-7; D is unclear. This CDR3 region has 16 residues. CDR1 and CDR2 from the germline V gene are SEHNR and FQNEAQ (reference sequence). Trimming stripped 2 bases from V and 3 bases from J, with 17 bases between. DNA for the CDR3: TGTGCCAGCAGCTTATACGGTACCCAAACAGACTACGAGCAGTACTTC. Translating gives CASSLYGTQTDYEQYF.

The chain couples TRBV10-3 to TRBJ1-2; 9 positions agree with TRBD1. V lost 2 bases and J lost 7; bases outside the gene matches: 2. This CDR3 region has 13 residues. Per germline, CDR1 ENHRY and CDR2 SYGVKD. CDR3 sequence reads: CAISETGGGGYTF. CDR3 nucleotide sequence: TGTGCCATCAGTGAGACAGGGGGCGGTGGCTACACCTTC.